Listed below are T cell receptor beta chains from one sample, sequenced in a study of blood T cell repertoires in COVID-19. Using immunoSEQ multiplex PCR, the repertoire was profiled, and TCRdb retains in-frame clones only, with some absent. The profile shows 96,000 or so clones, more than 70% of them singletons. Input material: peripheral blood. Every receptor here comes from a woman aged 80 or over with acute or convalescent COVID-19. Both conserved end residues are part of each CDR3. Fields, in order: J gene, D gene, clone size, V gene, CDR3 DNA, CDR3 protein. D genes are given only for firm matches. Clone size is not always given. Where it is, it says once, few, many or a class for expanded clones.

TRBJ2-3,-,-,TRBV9,TGTGCCAGCAGCGTAGCTACGTTAGCGGGCACAGATACGCAGTATTTT,CASSVATLAGTDTQYF
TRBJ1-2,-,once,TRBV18,TGTGCCAGCGCCAACAGGGAAAAGGGGGAGAATGGCTACACCTTC,CASANREKGENGYTF
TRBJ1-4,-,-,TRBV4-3,TGCGCCAGCAGCCAAGTATCGACAAAGGAAAAACTGTTTTTT,CASSQVSTKEKLFF
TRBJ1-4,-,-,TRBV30,TGTGCCTGGACCTCGGCAGGGGCTGAAAAACTGTTTTTT,CAWTSAGAEKLFF
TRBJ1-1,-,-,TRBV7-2,TGTGCCAGCAGCTTCGCGGGACGGATGAACACTGAAGCTTTCTTT,CASSFAGRMNTEAFF
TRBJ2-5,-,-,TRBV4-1,TGCGCCAGCAGCCACAACCGACAGGCAGTGAACTTC,CASSHNRQAVNF
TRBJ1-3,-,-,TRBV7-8,TGTGCCAGCAGCTTAGTACGGTCCGATACTGGAAACACCATATATTTT,CASSLVRSDTGNTIYF
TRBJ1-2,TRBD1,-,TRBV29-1,TGCAGCGTTGAAGTCGCCGGCAGGGGGATTGGCTACACCTTC,CSVEVAGRGIGYTF
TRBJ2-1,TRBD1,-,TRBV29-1,TGCAGCGCAGGCCAGACAGGGGAGCAGTTCTTC,CSAGQTGEQFF
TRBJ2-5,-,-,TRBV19,TGTGCCAGTAGTATAGGCCGGGAAGAGACCCAGTACTTC,CASSIGREETQYF
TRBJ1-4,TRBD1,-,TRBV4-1,TGCGCCAGCAGCCGCCAGACAGGGGACTTTTCAACTAATGAAAAACTGTTTTTT,CASSRQTGDFSTNEKLFF
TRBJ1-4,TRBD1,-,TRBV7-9,TGTGCCAGCAGTCGGGACAGCCATGAAAAACTGTTTTTT,CASSRDSHEKLFF
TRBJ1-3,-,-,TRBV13,TGTGCCAGCAGCTTAGTTGTGGGCCCTGCCTCTGGAAACACCATATATTTT,CASSLVVGPASGNTIYF
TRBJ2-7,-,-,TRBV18,TGTGCCAGCTCACCACCGTCGCAGGGGTACGAGCAGTACTTC,CASSPPSQGYEQYF
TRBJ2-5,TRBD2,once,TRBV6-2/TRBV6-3,TGTGCCAGCAGTCCACTAGCGGAAGAGACCCAGTACTTC,CASSPLAEETQYF
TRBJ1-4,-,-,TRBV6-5,TGTGCCAGCAGAACAGGACAGCTCATTAATGAAAAACTGTTTTTT,CASRTGQLINEKLFF
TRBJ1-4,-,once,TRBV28,TGTGCCAGCAGTTTAGGGGCGCATAATGAAAAACTGTTTTTT,CASSLGAHNEKLFF
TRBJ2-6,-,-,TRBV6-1,TGTGCCAGCAGTGCCCTGACAGTGGCATCTGGGGCCAACGTCCTGACTTTC,CASSALTVASGANVLTF
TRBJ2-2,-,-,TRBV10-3,TGTGCCATCAGTGAGTCTGACAGTGAGCTGTTTTTT,CAISESDSELFF
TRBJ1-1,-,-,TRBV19,TGTGCCAGTATAGGTTTGAGCGGGAACACTGAAGCTTTCTTT,CASIGLSGNTEAFF
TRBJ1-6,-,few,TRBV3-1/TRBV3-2,TGTGCCAGCAGCCAAACAGGGCCTGGTAATTCACCCCTCCACTTT,CASSQTGPGNSPLHF
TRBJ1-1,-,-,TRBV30,TGTGCCTGGAGTGTACGTCCCTTCTCCGGCACTGAAGCTTTCTTT,CAWSVRPFSGTEAFF
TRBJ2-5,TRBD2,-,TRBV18,TGTGCCAGCTCACCGGGACTAGAAGAGACCCAGTACTTC,CASSPGLEETQYF
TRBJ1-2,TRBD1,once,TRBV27,TGTGCCAGCAGTTCCGACAGGGGGGGGCTCTATGGCTACACCTTC,CASSSDRGGLYGYTF
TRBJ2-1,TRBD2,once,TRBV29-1,TGCAGCGTTGGAGGGAGGGCCTTCTCCCTCAATGAGCAGTTCTTC,CSVGGRAFSLNEQFF
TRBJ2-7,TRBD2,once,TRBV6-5,TGTGCCAGCAGTTACCTGATAGCGGGGGGCGTCTACGAGCAGTACTTC,CASSYLIAGGVYEQYF
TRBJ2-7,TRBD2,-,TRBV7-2,TGTGCCAGCAGCTTAGTAGCGGGAGTCTACGAGCAGTACTTC,CASSLVAGVYEQYF
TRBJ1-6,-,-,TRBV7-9,TGTGCCAGCAGCCCTACCGGGACCCCGGGAGCACCCCTCCACTTT,CASSPTGTPGAPLHF
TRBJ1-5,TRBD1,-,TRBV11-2,TGTGCCAGCAGCCCCGGACAGGCAGGTCAGCCCCAGCATTTT,CASSPGQAGQPQHF
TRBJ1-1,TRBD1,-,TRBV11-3,TGTGCCAGCAGTCCAGGGGGCTTTAGCACTGAAGCTTTCTTT,CASSPGGFSTEAFF
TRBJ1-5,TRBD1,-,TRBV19,TGTGCCAGTAGTACGACAGGGGCCCCTCAGCCCCAGCATTTT,CASSTTGAPQPQHF
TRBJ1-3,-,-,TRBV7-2,TGTGCCAGCAGCTTAGCGTCGGCAGGCCTCTCTGGAAACACCATATATTTT,CASSLASAGLSGNTIYF
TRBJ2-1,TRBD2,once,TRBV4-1,TGCGCCAGCAGCCAGAGTATGGGGGGGGGTTACAATGAGCAGTTCTTC,CASSQSMGGGYNEQFF
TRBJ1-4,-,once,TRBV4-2,TGTGCCAGCAGCGCTCAGGGTAATGAAAAACTGTTTTTT,CASSAQGNEKLFF
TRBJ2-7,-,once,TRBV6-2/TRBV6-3,TGTGCCAGCAGTTCAGGGGGGTCATCCTACGAGCAGTACTTC,CASSSGGSSYEQYF
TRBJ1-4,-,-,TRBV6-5,TGTGCCAGCAGTTACTCCGGGACTCAGGAAAAACTGTTTTTT,CASSYSGTQEKLFF
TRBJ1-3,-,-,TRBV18,TGTGCCAGCTCCGTGGACACGGCTGGAAACACCATATATTTT,CASSVDTAGNTIYF
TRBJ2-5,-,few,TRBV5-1,TGCGCCAGCAGCTTGGGGGGGCCGCAAGAGACCCAGTACTTC,CASSLGGPQETQYF